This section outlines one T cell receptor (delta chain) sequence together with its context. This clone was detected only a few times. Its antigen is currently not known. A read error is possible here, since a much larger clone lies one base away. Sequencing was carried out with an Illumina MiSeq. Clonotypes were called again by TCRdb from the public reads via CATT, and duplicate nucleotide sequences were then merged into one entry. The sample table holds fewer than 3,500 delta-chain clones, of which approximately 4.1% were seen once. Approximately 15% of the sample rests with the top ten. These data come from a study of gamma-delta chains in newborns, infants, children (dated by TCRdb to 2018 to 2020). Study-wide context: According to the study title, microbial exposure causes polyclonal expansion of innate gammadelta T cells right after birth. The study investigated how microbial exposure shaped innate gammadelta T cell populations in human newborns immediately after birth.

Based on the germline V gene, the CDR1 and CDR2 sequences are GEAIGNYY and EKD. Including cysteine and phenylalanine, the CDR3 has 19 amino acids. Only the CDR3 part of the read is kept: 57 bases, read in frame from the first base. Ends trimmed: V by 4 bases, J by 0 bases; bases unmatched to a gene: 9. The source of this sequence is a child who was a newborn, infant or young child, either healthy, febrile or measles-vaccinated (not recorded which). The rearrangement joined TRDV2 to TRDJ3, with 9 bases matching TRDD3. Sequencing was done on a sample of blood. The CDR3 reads CACEGGYTYSSWDTRQMFF. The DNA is TGTGCCTGTGAAGGGGGATACACCTACAGCTCCTGGGACACCCGACAGATGTTTTTC.